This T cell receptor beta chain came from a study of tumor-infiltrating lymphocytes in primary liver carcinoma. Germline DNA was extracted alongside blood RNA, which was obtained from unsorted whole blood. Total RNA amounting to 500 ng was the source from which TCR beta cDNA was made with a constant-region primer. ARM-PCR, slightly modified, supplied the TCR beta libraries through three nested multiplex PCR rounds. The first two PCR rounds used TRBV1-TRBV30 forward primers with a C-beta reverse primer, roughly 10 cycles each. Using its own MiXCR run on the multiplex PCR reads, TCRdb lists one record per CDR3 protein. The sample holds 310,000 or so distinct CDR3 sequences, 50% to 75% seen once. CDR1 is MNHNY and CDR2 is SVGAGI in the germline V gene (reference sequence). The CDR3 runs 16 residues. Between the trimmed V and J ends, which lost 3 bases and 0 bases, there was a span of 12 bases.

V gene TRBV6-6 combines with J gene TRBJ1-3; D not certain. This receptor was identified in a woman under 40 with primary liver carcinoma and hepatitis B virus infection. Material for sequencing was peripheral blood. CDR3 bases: TGTGCCAGCAGTTATGGGAGGGAAGCCTCTGGAAACACCATATATTTT. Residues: CASSYGREASGNTIYF.